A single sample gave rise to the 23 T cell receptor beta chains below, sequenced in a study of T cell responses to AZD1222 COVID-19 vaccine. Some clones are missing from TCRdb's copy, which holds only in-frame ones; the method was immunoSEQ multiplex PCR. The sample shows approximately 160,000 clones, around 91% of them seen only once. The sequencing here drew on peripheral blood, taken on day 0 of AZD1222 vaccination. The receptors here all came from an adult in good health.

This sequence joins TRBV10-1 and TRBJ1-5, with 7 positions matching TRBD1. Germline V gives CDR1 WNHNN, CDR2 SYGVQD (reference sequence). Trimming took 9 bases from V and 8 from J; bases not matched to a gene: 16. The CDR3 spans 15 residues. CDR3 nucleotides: TGCGCCAGACATAACTTCAGGGGGGGGGAGAAGCCCCAGCATTTT. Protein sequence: CARHNFRGGEKPQHF.

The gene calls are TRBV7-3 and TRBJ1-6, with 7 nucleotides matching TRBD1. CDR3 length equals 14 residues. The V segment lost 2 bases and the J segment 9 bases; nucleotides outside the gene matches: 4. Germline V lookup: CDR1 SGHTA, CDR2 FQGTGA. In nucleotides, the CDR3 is TGTGCCAGCAGCTTACAGGGGGGGGGTTCACCCCTCCACTTT. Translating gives CASSLQGGGSPLHF.

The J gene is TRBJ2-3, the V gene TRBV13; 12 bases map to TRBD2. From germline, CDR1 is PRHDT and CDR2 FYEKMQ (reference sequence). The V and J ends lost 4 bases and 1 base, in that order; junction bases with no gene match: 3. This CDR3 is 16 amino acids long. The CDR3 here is CASSWTSGKGTDTQYF. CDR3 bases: TGTGCCAGCAGCTGGACTAGCGGGAAAGGCACAGATACGCAGTATTTT.

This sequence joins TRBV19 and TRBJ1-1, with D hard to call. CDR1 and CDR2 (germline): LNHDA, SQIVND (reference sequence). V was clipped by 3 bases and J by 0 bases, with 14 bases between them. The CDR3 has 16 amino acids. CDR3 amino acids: CASSIRATQMNTEAFF. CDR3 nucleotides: TGTGCCAGTAGTATTAGAGCCACGCAAATGAACACTGAAGCTTTCTTT. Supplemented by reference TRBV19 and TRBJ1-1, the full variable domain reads DGGITQSPKYLFRKEGQNVTLSCEQNLNHDAMYWYRQDPGQGLRLIYYSQIVNDFQKGDIAEGYSVSREKKESFPLTVTSAQKNPTAFYLCASSIRATQMNTEAFFGQGTRLTVV.

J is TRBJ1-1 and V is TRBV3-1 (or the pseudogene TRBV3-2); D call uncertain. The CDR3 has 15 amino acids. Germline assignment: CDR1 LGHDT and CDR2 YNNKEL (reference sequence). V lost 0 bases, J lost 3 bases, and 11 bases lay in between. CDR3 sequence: CASSQDMGRDTEAFF. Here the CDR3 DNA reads TGTGCCAGCAGCCAAGATATGGGGAGGGACACTGAAGCTTTCTTT.

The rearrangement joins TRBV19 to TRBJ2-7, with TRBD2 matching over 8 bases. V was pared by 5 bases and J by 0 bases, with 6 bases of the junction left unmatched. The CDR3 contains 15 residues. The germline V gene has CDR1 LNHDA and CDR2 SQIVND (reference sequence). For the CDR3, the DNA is TGTGCCAGTAGTCTTCTAGCGGGCAGCTCCTACGAGCAGTACTTC. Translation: CASSLLAGSSYEQYF. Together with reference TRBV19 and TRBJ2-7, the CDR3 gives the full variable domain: DGGITQSPKYLFRKEGQNVTLSCEQNLNHDAMYWYRQDPGQGLRLIYYSQIVNDFQKGDIAEGYSVSREKKESFPLTVTSAQKNPTAFYLCASSLLAGSSYEQYFGPGTRLTVT.

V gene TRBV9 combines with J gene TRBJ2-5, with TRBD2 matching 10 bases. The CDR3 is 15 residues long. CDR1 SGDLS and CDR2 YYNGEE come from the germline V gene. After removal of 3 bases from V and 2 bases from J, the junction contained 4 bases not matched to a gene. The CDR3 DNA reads TGTGCCAGCAGCGGGACTAGCGGTGATCAAGAGACCCAGTACTTC. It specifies CASSGTSGDQETQYF.

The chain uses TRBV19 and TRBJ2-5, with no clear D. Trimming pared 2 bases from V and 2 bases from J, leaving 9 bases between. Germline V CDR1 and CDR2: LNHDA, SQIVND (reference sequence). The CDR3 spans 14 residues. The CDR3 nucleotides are TGTGCCAGTAGTATAAAAGCTTATCAAGAGACCCAGTACTTC. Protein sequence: CASSIKAYQETQYF.

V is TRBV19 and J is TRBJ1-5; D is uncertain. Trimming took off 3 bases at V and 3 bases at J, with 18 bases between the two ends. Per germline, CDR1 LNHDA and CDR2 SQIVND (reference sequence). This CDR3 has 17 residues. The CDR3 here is CASSISGRESSNQPQHF. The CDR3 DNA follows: TGTGCCAGTAGTATCTCGGGCAGAGAGAGTTCCAATCAGCCCCAGCATTTT.

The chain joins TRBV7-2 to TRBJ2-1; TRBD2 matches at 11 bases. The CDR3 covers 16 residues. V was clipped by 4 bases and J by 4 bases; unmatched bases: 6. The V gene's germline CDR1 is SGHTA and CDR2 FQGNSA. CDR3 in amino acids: CASSSMGLAVYNEQFF. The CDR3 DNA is TGTGCCAGCAGCTCGATGGGACTAGCGGTGTACAATGAGCAGTTCTTC. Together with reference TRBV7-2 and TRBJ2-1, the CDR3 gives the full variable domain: GAGVSQSPSNKVTEKGKDVELRCDPISGHTALYWYRQSLGQGLEFLIYFQGNSAPDKSGLPSDRFSAERTGGSVSTLTIQRTQQEDSAVYLCASSSMGLAVYNEQFFGPGTRLTVL.

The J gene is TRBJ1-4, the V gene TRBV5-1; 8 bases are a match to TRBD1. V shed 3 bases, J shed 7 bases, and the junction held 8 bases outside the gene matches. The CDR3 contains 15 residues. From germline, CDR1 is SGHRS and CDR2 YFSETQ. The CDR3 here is CASSSDRGSGEKLFF. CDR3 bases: TGCGCCAGCAGCTCCGACAGGGGTTCTGGTGAAAAACTGTTTTTT.

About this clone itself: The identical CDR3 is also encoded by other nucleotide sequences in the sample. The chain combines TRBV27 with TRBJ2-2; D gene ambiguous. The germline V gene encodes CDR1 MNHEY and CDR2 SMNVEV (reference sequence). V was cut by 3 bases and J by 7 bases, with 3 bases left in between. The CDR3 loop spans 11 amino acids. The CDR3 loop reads CASSFSGELFF. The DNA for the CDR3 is TGTGCCAGCAGTTTTAGCGGGGAGCTGTTTTTT.

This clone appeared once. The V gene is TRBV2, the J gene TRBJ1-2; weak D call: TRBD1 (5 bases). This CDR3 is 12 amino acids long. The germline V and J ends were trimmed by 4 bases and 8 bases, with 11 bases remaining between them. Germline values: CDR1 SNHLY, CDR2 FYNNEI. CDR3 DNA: TGTGCCAGCAGTGTTTCAAACAGGGGCTACACCTTC. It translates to CASSVSNRGYTF.

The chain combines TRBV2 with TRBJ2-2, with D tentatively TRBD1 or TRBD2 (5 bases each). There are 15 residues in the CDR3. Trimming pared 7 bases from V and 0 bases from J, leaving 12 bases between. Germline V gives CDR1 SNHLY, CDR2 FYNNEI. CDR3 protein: CASKGTVANTGELFF. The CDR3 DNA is TGTGCCAGCAAGGGGACGGTTGCGAACACCGGGGAGCTGTTTTTT.

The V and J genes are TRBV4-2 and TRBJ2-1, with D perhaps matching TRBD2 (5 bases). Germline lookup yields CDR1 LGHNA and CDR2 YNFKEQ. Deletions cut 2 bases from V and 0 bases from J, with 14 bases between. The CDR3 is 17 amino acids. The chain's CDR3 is CASSQSSGAGSYNEQFF. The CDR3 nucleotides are TGTGCCAGCAGCCAATCGAGCGGCGCCGGCTCCTACAATGAGCAGTTCTTC.

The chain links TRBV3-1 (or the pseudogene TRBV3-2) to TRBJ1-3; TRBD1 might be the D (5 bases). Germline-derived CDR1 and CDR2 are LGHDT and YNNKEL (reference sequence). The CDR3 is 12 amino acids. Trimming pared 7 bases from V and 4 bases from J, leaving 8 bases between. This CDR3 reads CASTGGGNTIYF. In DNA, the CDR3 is TGTGCCAGCACTGGGGGGGGAAACACCATATATTTT.

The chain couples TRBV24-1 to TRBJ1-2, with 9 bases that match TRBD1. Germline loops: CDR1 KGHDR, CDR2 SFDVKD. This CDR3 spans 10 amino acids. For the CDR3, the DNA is TGTGCGACAGGGGGCTATGGCTACACCTTC. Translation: CATGGYGYTF.

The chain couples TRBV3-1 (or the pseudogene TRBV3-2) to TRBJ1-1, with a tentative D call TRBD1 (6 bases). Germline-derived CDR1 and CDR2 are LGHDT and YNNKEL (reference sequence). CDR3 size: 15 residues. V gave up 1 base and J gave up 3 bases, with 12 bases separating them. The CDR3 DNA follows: TGTGCCAGCAGCCAAGGTGCGGGGGCATACACTGAAGCTTTCTTT. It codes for CASSQGAGAYTEAFF.

The CDR3 region has the DNA TGTGCCAGCAGCCAAGATCTGGGCTACGAGCAGTACTTC. Translating it yields CASSQDLGYEQYF. The V and J genes are TRBV3-1 (or the pseudogene TRBV3-2) and TRBJ2-7, with unresolved D. The CDR3 covers 13 residues. Looked up from germline, CDR1 is LGHDT and CDR2 is YNNKEL (reference sequence). V lost 0 bases and J 3 bases, leaving 6 bases between the germline ends.

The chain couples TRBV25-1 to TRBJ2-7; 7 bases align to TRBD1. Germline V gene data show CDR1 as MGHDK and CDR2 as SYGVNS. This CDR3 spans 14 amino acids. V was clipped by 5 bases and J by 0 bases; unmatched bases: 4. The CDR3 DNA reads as TGTGCCAGCAGTAAGGGACAGCTCTCCTACGAGCAGTACTTC. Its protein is CASSKGQLSYEQYF.

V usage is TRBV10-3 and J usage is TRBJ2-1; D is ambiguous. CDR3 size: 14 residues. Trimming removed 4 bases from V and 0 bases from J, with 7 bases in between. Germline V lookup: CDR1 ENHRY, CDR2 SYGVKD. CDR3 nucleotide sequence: TGTGCCATCAGTGGGATTGGCTCCTACAATGAGCAGTTCTTC. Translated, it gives CAISGIGSYNEQFF.

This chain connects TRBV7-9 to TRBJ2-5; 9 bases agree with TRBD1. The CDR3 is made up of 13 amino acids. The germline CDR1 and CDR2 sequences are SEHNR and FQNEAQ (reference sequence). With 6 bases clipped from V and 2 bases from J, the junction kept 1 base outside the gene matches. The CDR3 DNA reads TGTGCCAGCAGTGGGACAGGGCAAGAGACCCAGTACTTC. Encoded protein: CASSGTGQETQYF.

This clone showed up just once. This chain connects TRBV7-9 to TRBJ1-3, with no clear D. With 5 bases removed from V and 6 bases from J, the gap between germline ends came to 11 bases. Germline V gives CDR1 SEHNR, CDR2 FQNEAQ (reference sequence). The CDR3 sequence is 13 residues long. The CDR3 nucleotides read TGTGCCAGCAGCCCGCAGACGGTAAACACCATATATTTT. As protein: CASSPQTVNTIYF.